A selection of T cell receptor beta chains follows, all from one sample in a study of shared clonotypes between healthy human individuals. Profiling relied on immunoSEQ multiplex PCR, and the TCRdb table lists in-frame clones only, not all of them. The table includes just over 2,000,000 clones, about 95% detected once. Material: naive CD8+ T cells sorted from blood. These receptors were collected from a man between 18 and 29 years old in good health. Both conserved end residues are part of each CDR3. The order of the fields is D gene, V gene, clone size, J gene, CDR3 DNA, CDR3 protein. A D gene is named only where the DNA matches it firmly. Clone size, where shown, is once, few, many, or a class for clones that have expanded.

TRBD1	TRBV11-3	.	TRBJ1-6	TGTGCCAGCAGCCCACGGACAGGGGAGGGGAATTCACCCCTCCACTTT	CASSPRTGEGNSPLHF
TRBD2	TRBV7-9	.	TRBJ2-1	TGTGCCAGCAGCTTCCCTGGACTAGCGACCAATGAGCAGTTCTTC	CASSFPGLATNEQFF
TRBD1	TRBV28	once	TRBJ1-1	TGTGCCAGCAACTATGGACAGGGACTGAACACTGAAGCTTTCTTT	CASNYGQGLNTEAFF
.	TRBV7-9	.	TRBJ2-2	TGTGCCAGCAGCTTAGTGACCTCCGGGGAGCTGTTTTTT	CASSLVTSGELFF
.	TRBV6-1	.	TRBJ1-1	TGTGCCAGCAGTGAAGGTCCGGTAGAAGCTTTCTTT	CASSEGPVEAFF
.	TRBV11-2	.	TRBJ2-7	TGTGCCAGCTCCGCCCTCCTAACACCATACGAGCAGTACTTC	CASSALLTPYEQYF
.	TRBV27	few	TRBJ1-5	TGTGCCAGCAGTTTATTGGGGGGGCAAGGCAATCAGCCCCAGCATTTT	CASSLLGGQGNQPQHF
.	TRBV7-2	.	TRBJ2-7	TGTGCCAGCAGCTTAGATGGGCCAGGCTCCTACGAGCAGTACTTC	CASSLDGPGSYEQYF
.	TRBV28	.	TRBJ1-1	TGTGCCAGCAGCTACCAGGGGAACACTGAAGCTTTCTTT	CASSYQGNTEAFF
.	TRBV7-4	.	TRBJ2-7	TGTGCCAGCAGCTTATTAGGGGAGCCCTCCTACGAGCAGTACTTC	CASSLLGEPSYEQYF
TRBD1	TRBV19	.	TRBJ2-7	TGTGCCAGTAGTACGCGGGACAGGGACCTTTACGAGCAGTACTTC	CASSTRDRDLYEQYF
TRBD2	TRBV29-1	.	TRBJ2-3	TGCAGCGTTCCTGGGACTAGCGGGGGATTAGATACGCAGTATTTT	CSVPGTSGGLDTQYF
TRBD1	TRBV27	.	TRBJ2-5	TGTGCCAGCAGTTGGACAGGGGGCGAGGAGACCCAGTACTTC	CASSWTGGEETQYF
TRBD2	TRBV5-1	.	TRBJ2-1	TGCGCCAGCAGGGATCTAGCGGGGCTTTTAGATGAGCAGTTCTTC	CASRDLAGLLDEQFF
.	TRBV19	.	TRBJ2-1	TGTGCCAGTAGTTTCCGGGACCATCCCTACAATGAGCAGTTCTTC	CASSFRDHPYNEQFF
.	TRBV4-1	.	TRBJ2-7	TGCGCCAGCAGCCAGACGGCCGCGAGCTCCTACGAGCAGTACTTC	CASSQTAASSYEQYF
TRBD2	TRBV2	.	TRBJ2-7	TGTGCCAGCAGTGAGTGGAGGGAGGGCTCCTACGAGCAGTACTTC	CASSEWREGSYEQYF
.	TRBV7-6	.	TRBJ1-6	TGTGCCAGCAGCTTAGAAGCAGGAGAGGAGTATAATTCACCCCTCCACTTT	CASSLEAGEEYNSPLHF
.	TRBV2	.	TRBJ2-1	TGTGCCAGCACAGAGGACTCCTACAATGAGCAGTTCTTC	CASTEDSYNEQFF
.	TRBV10-3	.	TRBJ2-2	TGTGCCATCAGAAGACAGGCACCGAACACCGGGGAGCTGTTTTTT	CAIRRQAPNTGELFF
TRBD1	TRBV5-1	.	TRBJ1-1	TGCGCCAGCAGCTTGTTCTTGGACAGGGACACTGAAGCTTTCTTT	CASSLFLDRDTEAFF
TRBD2	TRBV4-2	.	TRBJ2-1	TGTGCCAGCAGCCCAGGCGGCCCGGGACTAGCGGGGCAGAGCTCCTACAATGAGCAGTTCTTC	CASSPGGPGLAGQSSYNEQFF
TRBD2	TRBV19	.	TRBJ2-2	TGTGCCAGTAGTACGACTAGCGTGACCGGGGAGCTGTTTTTT	CASSTTSVTGELFF
.	TRBV5-6	.	TRBJ2-7	TGTGCCAGCAGAGGGAGTGGGTCCTACGAGCAGTACTTC	CASRGSGSYEQYF
.	TRBV2	.	TRBJ2-7	TGTGCCAGCCGGGGCGACACACGCTACGAGCAGTACTTC	CASRGDTRYEQYF
.	TRBV7-8	.	TRBJ2-7	TGTGCCAGCAGCTCCTACATGGACGCCGACGAGCAGTACTTC	CASSSYMDADEQYF
.	TRBV10-2	.	TRBJ2-7	TGCGCCAGCAGTGATGGACCCTACGAGCAGTACTTC	CASSDGPYEQYF
.	TRBV19	.	TRBJ1-6	TGTGCCAGTAGTATAGATGGGGAGTCACCCCTCCACTTT	CASSIDGESPLHF
.	TRBV2	.	TRBJ2-7	TGTGCCAGCAGTGGGGTGAATAGATACGAGCAGTACTTC	CASSGVNRYEQYF
.	TRBV18	.	TRBJ2-1	TGTGCCAGCTCACGAGGGGGAGGTCCCTCCTACAATGAGCAGTTCTTC	CASSRGGGPSYNEQFF
TRBD1	TRBV5-1	.	TRBJ1-1	TGCGCCAGCAGCTCGCTACAGGGGCTGAACACTGAAGCTTTCTTT	CASSSLQGLNTEAFF
TRBD1	TRBV11-2	.	TRBJ2-7	TGTGCCAGCAGCTCGCCGGGACAGGGGTTCGCGTCCTACGAGCAGTACTTC	CASSSPGQGFASYEQYF
.	TRBV4-1	.	TRBJ1-1	TGCGCCAGCAGATATGAGGGGTCCCACACTGAAGCTTTCTTT	CASRYEGSHTEAFF
TRBD2	TRBV27	.	TRBJ2-5	TGTGCCAGCAGTAGCGGGGAAGAGACCCAGTACTTC	CASSSGEETQYF
TRBD2	TRBV7-9	.	TRBJ2-7	TGTGCCAGCAGGGATATTAGCGGGAGGGACTACGAGCAGTACTTC	CASRDISGRDYEQYF
TRBD2	TRBV9	.	TRBJ2-2	TGTGCCAGCAGCCCCGAGGGAGCGGGGGACACCGGGGAGCTGTTTTTT	CASSPEGAGDTGELFF
.	TRBV4-3	.	TRBJ1-2	TGCGCCAGCAGCCAAGATAGTAGCGGGGCTAACTATGGCTACACCTTC	CASSQDSSGANYGYTF
.	TRBV6-1	.	TRBJ2-7	TGTGCCAGCAGTGAATTGGACGAGCAGTACTTC	CASSELDEQYF
.	TRBV4-1	.	TRBJ2-7	TGCGCCAGCAGCCAAGCTCCCCCTCCCGGGGGCTTGTTCTACGAGCAGTACTTC	CASSQAPPPGGLFYEQYF
.	TRBV9	.	TRBJ2-7	TGTGCCAGCAGCGCCTCCTCGCGTGGGGACGAGCAGTACTTC	CASSASSRGDEQYF
.	TRBV5-1	.	TRBJ1-1	TGCGCCAGCAGCTTGTTGCAGGATAGCGCTGAAGCTTTCTTT	CASSLLQDSAEAFF
.	TRBV6-5	few	TRBJ1-5	TGTGCCAGCAGTTACTCGTCGAATCAGCCCCAGCATTTT	CASSYSSNQPQHF
TRBD1	TRBV15	.	TRBJ2-5	TGTGCCACCAGCAGAGAGACAGGGGGACTCCAAGAGACCCAGTACTTC	CATSRETGGLQETQYF
.	TRBV6-6	.	TRBJ2-5	TGTGCCAGCAGTTACTCGAGCGCGTCCCAAGAGACCCAGTACTTC	CASSYSSASQETQYF
.	TRBV30	.	TRBJ1-6	TGTGCCTGGAGTCCCCGTGGTTTCCATCTGTCCTACGGATTGGATTCACCCCTCCACTTT	CAWSPRGFHLSYGLDSPLHF
.	TRBV5-6	.	TRBJ2-1	TGTGCCAGCAGCTTTCTCACTGACCCAACCTACAATGAGCAGTTCTTC	CASSFLTDPTYNEQFF
TRBD1	TRBV4-1	.	TRBJ1-2	TGCGCCAGCAGCCAAGGGGGGACAGGGGGTTACTACACCTTC	CASSQGGTGGYYTF
.	TRBV11-2	.	TRBJ1-1	TGTGCCAGCAGCTTAGTAACCCAAGCTTTCTTT	CASSLVTQAFF
.	TRBV7-9	.	TRBJ2-7	TGTGCCAGCAGCCCCCGACTCTACGAGCAGTACTTC	CASSPRLYEQYF
.	TRBV29-1	.	TRBJ2-1	TGCAGCGTTGTCAAGGTCACCTACAATGAGCAGTTCTTC	CSVVKVTYNEQFF
.	TRBV7-9	.	TRBJ2-2	TGTGCCAGCAGCTTAGCGTGGGGACCCCAGGCCGGGGAGCTGTTTTTT	CASSLAWGPQAGELFF
.	TRBV5-1	.	TRBJ2-3	TGCGCCAGCAGCACCACAGATACGCAGTATTTT	CASSTTDTQYF